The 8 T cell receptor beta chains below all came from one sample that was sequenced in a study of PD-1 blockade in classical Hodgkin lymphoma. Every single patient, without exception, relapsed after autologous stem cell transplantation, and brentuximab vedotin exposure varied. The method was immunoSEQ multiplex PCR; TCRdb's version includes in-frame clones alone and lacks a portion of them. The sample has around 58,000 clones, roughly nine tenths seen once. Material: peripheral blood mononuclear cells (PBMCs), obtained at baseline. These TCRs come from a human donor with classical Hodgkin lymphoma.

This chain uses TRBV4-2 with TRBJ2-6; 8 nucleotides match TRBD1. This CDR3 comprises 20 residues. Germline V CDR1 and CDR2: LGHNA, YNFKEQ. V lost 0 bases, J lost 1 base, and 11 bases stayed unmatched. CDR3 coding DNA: TGTGCCAGCAGCCAAGATGGGGGGAGGACAGGGAATTCTGGGGCCAACGTCCTGACTTTC. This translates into CASSQDGGRTGNSGANVLTF.

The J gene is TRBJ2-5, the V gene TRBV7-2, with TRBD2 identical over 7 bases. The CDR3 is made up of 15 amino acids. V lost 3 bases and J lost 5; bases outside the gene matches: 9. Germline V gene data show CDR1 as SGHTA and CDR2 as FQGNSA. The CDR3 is CASSLNKGRGETQYF. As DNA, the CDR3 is TGTGCCAGCAGCTTGAATAAGGGGCGGGGGGAGACCCAGTACTTC. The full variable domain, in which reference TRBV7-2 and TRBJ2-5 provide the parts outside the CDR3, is GAGVSQSPSNKVTEKGKDVELRCDPISGHTALYWYRQSLGQGLEFLIYFQGNSAPDKSGLPSDRFSAERTGGSVSTLTIQRTQQEDSAVYLCASSLNKGRGETQYFGPGTRLLVL.

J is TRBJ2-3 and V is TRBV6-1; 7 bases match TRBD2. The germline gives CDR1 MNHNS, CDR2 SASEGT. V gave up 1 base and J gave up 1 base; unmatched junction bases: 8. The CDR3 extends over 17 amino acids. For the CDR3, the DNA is TGTGCCAGCAGTGAAGGGTCGTCTAGCGGACGCACAGATACGCAGTATTTT. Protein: CASSEGSSSGRTDTQYF.

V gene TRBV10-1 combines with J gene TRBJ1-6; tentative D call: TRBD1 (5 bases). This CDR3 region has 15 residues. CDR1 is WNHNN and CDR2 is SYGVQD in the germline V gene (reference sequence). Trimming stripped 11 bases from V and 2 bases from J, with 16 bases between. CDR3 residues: CARDVLIPYNSPLHF. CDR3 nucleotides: TGCGCCCGGGACGTTCTCATCCCCTATAATTCACCCCTCCACTTT.

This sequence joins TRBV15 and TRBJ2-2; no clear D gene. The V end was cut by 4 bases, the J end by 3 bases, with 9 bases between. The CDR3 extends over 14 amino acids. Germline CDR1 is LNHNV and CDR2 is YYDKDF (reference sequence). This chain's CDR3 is CATSKTLYTGELFF. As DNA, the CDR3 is TGTGCCACCAGCAAAACTCTATACACCGGGGAGCTGTTTTTT.

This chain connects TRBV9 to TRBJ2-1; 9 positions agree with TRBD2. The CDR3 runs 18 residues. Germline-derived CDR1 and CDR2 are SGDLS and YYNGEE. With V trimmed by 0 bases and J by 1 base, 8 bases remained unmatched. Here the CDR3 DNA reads TGTGCCAGCAGCGTAGAGGCTAGCGGGGTGGTTTCCTACAATGAGCAGTTCTTC. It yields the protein CASSVEASGVVSYNEQFF. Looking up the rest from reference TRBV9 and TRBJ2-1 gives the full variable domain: DSGVTQTPKHLITATGQRVTLRCSPRSGDLSVYWYQQSLDQGLQFLIQYYNGEERAKGNILERFSAQQFPDLHSELNLSSLELGDSALYFCASSVEASGVVSYNEQFFGPGTRLTVL.

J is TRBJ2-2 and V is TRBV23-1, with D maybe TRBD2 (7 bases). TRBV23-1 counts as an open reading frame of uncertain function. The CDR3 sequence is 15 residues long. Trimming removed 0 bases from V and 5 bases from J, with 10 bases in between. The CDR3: CASSQSEGGTGELFF. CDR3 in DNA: TGCGCCAGCAGTCAATCTGAGGGGGGGACCGGGGAGCTGTTTTTT.

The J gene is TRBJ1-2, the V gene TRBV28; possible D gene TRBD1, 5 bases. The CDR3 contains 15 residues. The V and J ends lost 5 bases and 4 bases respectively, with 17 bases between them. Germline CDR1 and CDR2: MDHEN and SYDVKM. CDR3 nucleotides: TGTGCCAGCAGTACAATAGGGGACGGATCCTATGGCTACACCTTC. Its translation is CASSTIGDGSYGYTF.